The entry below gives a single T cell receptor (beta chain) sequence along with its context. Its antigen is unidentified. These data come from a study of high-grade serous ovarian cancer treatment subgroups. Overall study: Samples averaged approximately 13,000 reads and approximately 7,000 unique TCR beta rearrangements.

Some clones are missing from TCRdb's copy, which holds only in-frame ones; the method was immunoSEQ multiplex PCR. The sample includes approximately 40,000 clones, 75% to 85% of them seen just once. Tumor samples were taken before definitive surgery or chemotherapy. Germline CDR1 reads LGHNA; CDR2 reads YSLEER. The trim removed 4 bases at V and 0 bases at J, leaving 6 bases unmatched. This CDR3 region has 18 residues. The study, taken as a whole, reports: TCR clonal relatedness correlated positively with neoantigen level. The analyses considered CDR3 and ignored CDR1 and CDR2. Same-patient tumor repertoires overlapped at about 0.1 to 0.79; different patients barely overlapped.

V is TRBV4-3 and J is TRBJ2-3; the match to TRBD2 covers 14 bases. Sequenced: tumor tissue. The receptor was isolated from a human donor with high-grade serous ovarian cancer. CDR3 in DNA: TGCGCCAGCAGCCGCCGACTAGCGGGAGGGCCAAGCACAGATACGCAGTATTTT. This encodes CASSRRLAGGPSTDTQYF.